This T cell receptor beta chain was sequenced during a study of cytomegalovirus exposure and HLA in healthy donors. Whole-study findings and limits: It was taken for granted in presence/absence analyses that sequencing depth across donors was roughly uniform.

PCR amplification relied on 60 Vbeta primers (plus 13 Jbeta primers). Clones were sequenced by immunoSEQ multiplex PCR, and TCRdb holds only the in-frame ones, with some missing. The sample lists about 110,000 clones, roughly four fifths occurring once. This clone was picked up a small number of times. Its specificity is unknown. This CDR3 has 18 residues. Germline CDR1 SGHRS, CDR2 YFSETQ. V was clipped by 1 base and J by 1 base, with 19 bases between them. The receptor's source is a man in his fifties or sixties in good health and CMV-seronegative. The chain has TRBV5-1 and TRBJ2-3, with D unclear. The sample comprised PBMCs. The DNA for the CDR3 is TGCGCCAGCAGCTTGTCTGACGGGTTCCGACGGGGCACAGATACGCAGTATTTT. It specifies CASSLSDGFRRGTDTQYF.